This record looks at one TCR beta chain sequence and its context. Its antigen is not known. With 60 Vbeta and 13 Jbeta primers, the PCR was carried out. Profiled with immunoSEQ multiplex PCR; TCRdb holds only in-frame clones, not every one. The table lists around 130,000 clones, around 9% of them singletons. Germline V gene data show CDR1 as SGHRS and CDR2 as YFSETQ. CDR3 size: 15 residues. V lost 4 bases and J lost 5; bases outside the gene matches: 8. This sample is part of a study of cytomegalovirus exposure and HLA in healthy donors. Notes on the study in general: Analysis was carried out at a later point, and it linked a missense DCLRE1C variant to TCR beta V- and J-gene trimming. Testing in vitro showed a few CMV-associated chains specific for CMV antigens. A later analysis showed that HLA-associated TCR beta chains had undergone more clonal expansion than equally common others. In a later analysis, a genetic analysis reported fewer productive-TCR N-insertions in an Asian-associated ancestry cluster than the cohort average.

The sequencing input was PBMCs. V is TRBV5-1 and J is TRBJ1-4, with 7 bases that match TRBD1. The sequence was obtained from a man in his forties in good health and CMV-seronegative. The CDR3 DNA reads TGCGCCAGCAGCGGGGGGACAGTTTCGAATGAAAAACTGTTTTTT. This translates into CASSGGTVSNEKLFF.